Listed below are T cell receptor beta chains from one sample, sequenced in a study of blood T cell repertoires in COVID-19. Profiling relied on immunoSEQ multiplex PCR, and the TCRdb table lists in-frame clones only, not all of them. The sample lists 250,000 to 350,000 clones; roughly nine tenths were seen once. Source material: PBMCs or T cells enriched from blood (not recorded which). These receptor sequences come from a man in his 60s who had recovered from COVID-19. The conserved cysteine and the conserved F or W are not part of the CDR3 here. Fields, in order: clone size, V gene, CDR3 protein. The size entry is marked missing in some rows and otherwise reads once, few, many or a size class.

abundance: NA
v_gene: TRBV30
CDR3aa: AWSVQQGAYNEQF

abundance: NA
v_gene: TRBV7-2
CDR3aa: ASSPTSGVGEQF

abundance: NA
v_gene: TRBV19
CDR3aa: ASSTRNTEAF

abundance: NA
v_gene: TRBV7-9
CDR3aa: ASSRLQGAGNTIY

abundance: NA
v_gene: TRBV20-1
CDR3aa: SASFPSAGGYT

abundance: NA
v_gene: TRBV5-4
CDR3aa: ASSRLQGGTDTQY

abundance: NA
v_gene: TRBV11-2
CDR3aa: ASSLGRGAEAF

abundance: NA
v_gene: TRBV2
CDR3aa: ASSEWAGNIQY

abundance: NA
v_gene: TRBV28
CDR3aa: ASSLGGLNQPQH

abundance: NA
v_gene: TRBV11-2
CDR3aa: ASSLGRGLGGYT

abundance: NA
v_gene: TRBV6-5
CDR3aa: ASSPPRREEAF

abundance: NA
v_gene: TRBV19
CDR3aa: ASRTVGGPAYNEQF

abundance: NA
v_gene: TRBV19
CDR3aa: ASSIAGGDGQPQH

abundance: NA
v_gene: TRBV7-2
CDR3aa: ASSLASAYGYT

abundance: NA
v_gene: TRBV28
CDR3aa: ASKLRQLNNSPLH

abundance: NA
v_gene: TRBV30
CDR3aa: AWRFPPGREAF

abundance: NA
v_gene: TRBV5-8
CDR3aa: ASSLALAETQY

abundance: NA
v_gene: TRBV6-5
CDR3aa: ASTLSSGNTIY

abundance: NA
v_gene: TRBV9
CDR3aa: ASMTGNTGELF

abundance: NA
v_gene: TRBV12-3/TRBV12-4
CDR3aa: ASSSGHGQPQH

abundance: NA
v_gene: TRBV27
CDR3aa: ASSFGASVGKAF

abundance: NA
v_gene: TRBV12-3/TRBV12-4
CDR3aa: ATRVRSYGYT

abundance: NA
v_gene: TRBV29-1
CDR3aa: SVGGLGTEAF

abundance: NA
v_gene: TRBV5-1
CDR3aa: ASSWGGWGLQETQY

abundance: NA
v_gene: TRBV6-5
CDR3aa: ASSYSLGFQETQY

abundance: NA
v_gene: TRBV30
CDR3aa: AWMGLGREIPNGAF

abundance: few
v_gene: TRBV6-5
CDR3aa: ASSYSSTAEAF

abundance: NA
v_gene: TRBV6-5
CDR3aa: ASGSAGATEQY

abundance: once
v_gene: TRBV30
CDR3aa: ACCSGLAGGVVGELF